One T cell receptor beta chain is described in this entry. TCRdb's copy holds only in-frame clones and misses some; the assay was immunoSEQ multiplex PCR. The sample lists 300,000 to 400,000 clones; 88% were seen once. The germline CDR1 and CDR2 sequences are LGHDT and YNNKEL (reference sequence). Trimming removed 1 base at V and 1 base at J, with 7 bases between. This CDR3 has 15 amino acids. This record belongs to a study of blood T cell repertoires in COVID-19. On the study more broadly: PBMCs, B-cell-depleted T cells, or T cells provided the cDNA or gDNA that made up the material.

Sequencing input: peripheral blood. The source is a woman in her 70s with COVID-19, enrolled during active disease. The J gene is TRBJ2-2, the V gene TRBV3-1 (or the pseudogene TRBV3-2), with D maybe TRBD2 (6 bases). CDR3 in DNA: TGTGCCAGCAGCCAAGGGGGAGGGAACACCGGGGAGCTGTTTTTT. Translating it yields CASSQGGGNTGELFF.